Following are 20 T cell receptor beta chains from one sample sequenced in a study of shared clonotypes between healthy human individuals. CD8 cells regarded as naive lacked CD45RO, were positively chosen for CCR7, and omitted terminally differentiated effector memory CD45RA+ cells. Sequencing used immunoSEQ multiplex PCR; TCRdb keeps in-frame clones, though not all of them. The sample carries roughly 810,000 clones, just over 95% recorded once. The specimen sequenced was naive CD8+ T cells sorted from blood. These receptors were obtained from a man aged 25 to 45 in good health.

The V call is TRBV4-2, the J call TRBJ2-7, with 12 bases that match TRBD2. Germline loops: CDR1 LGHNA, CDR2 YNFKEQ. V lost 0 bases to trimming and J lost 2 bases; unmatched junction nucleotides: 5. There are 17 residues in the CDR3. CDR3 region: CASSQETSGSGAYEQYF. The DNA for the CDR3 is TGTGCCAGCAGCCAAGAGACTAGCGGGAGCGGCGCCTACGAGCAGTACTTC.

The chain is built from TRBV7-9 and TRBJ1-1, with D perhaps matching TRBD1 (6 bases). V gave up 1 base and J gave up 7 bases, with 13 bases separating them. CDR1 is SEHNR and CDR2 is FQNEAQ in the germline V gene (reference sequence). This CDR3 region has 14 residues. Here the CDR3 reads CASSLGLGQFEAFF. DNA of the CDR3: TGTGCCAGCAGCTTAGGTCTCGGACAGTTTGAAGCTTTCTTT.

The gene calls are TRBV6-5 and TRBJ1-1; D gene unclear. The CDR3 extends over 13 amino acids. Germline values: CDR1 MNHEY, CDR2 SVGAGI. V lost 6 bases and J lost 2, with 10 bases in between. CDR3 DNA sequence: TGTGCCAGCAGAGCTCAGACAAACACTGAAGCTTTCTTT. This codes for CASRAQTNTEAFF.

The chain joins TRBV7-9 to TRBJ2-1, with 11 bases aligning to TRBD1. The CDR3 length is 15 residues. CDR1 is SEHNR and CDR2 is FQNEAQ in the germline V gene (reference sequence). V dropped 4 bases and J dropped 10; count of bases not matched to a gene: 9. The CDR3 protein is CASSSPGQGVEEQFF. The CDR3, as DNA: TGTGCCAGCAGCTCACCGGGACAGGGGGTCGAGGAGCAGTTCTTC.

The chain joins TRBV7-6 to TRBJ1-4; D unclear. The CDR3 is made up of 15 amino acids. Germline loops: CDR1 SGHVS, CDR2 FNYEAQ. The V end lost 1 base, the J end lost 7 bases, and 13 bases lay between the germline ends. The CDR3 is CASSLEAGVTEKLFF. The CDR3 nucleotides read TGTGCCAGCAGCTTAGAGGCAGGTGTCACTGAAAAACTGTTTTTT.

The gene calls are TRBV11-2 and TRBJ1-2; possible D gene TRBD1, 5 bases. The germline gives CDR1 SGHAT, CDR2 FQNNGV. CDR3 length: 15 residues. V lost 2 bases and J lost 5, with 15 bases in between. CDR3 sequence reads: CASSLSPQGRYGYTF. The CDR3 region has the DNA TGTGCCAGCAGCTTATCCCCCCAGGGTAGATATGGCTACACCTTC.

The chain has TRBV7-3 and TRBJ2-7; D perhaps matches TRBD2 (5 bases). V was trimmed by 0 bases and J by 3 bases, leaving 15 bases between them. The CDR3 is 16 amino acids. CDR1 SGHTA and CDR2 FQGTGA come from the germline V gene. CDR3: CASSLTWRQRLYEQYF. In DNA form, the CDR3 reads TGTGCCAGCAGCTTAACCTGGAGGCAGCGACTCTACGAGCAGTACTTC.

The chain uses TRBV7-9 and TRBJ2-7, with a tentative D call TRBD2 (6 bases). The germline V gene encodes CDR1 SEHNR and CDR2 FQNEAQ (reference sequence). Between the trimmed V and J ends, which lost 5 bases and 7 bases, there was a span of 18 bases. This CDR3 region has 14 residues. CDR3 in amino acids: CASSPEGRIGEQYF. The DNA for the CDR3 is TGTGCCAGCAGCCCGGAGGGCCGAATCGGGGAGCAGTACTTC. Full variable domain (outside the CDR3, taken from reference TRBV7-9 and TRBJ2-7): DTGVSQNPRHKITKRGQNVTFRCDPISEHNRLYWYRQTLGQGPEFLTYFQNEAQLEKSRLLSDRFSAERPKGSFSTLEIQRTEQGDSAMYLCASSPEGRIGEQYFGPGTRLTVT.

A single count supports this clone. The chain uses TRBV7-3 and TRBJ2-3; no firm D call. With 2 bases removed from V and 1 base from J, the gap between germline ends came to 10 bases. This CDR3 has 15 residues. Per germline, CDR1 SGHTA and CDR2 FQGTGA. CDR3 protein: CASSLGLTGTDTQYF. The CDR3 DNA reads as TGTGCCAGCAGCTTAGGCCTTACGGGCACAGATACGCAGTATTTT.

The V gene is TRBV11-3, the J gene TRBJ1-1, with D possibly being TRBD1 (6 bases). The CDR3 is 13 residues long. V was clipped by 1 base and J by 5 bases, with 8 bases between them. The germline CDR1 and CDR2 sequences are SGHNT and YENEEA. In DNA, the CDR3 is TGTGCCAGCAGCTTAGCAGGGGTGACTGAAGCTTTCTTT. Translation: CASSLAGVTEAFF.

The chain employs TRBV11-2 and TRBJ2-1, with D uncertain. Trimming cost V 3 bases and J 6 bases, with 15 bases left between them. Germline V gene sequence: CDR1 SGHAT, CDR2 FQNNGV. CDR3 size: 15 residues. The CDR3 reads CASSFLKLAGNEQFF. The CDR3 coding sequence is TGTGCCAGCAGCTTCCTGAAATTAGCAGGCAATGAGCAGTTCTTC.

The rearrangement uses TRBV27 and TRBJ2-7; 7 positions agree with TRBD2. CDR1 is MNHEY and CDR2 is SMNVEV in the germline V gene (reference sequence). There are 14 residues in the CDR3. V lost 5 bases, J lost 5 bases, and 9 bases stayed unmatched. The CDR3 nucleotides read TGTGCCAGCAGTCTACGGGGGAGGGGCAACGAGCAGTACTTC. As protein: CASSLRGRGNEQYF.

This sequence joins TRBV7-2 and TRBJ1-2; tentative D call: TRBD1 (5 bases). The CDR3 sequence is 17 residues long. Looked up from germline, CDR1 is SGHTA and CDR2 is FQGNSA. V was pared by 2 bases and J by 2 bases, with 18 bases between. CDR3 coding DNA: TGTGCCAGCAGCTTATCGCCCGCCGCAGGGAACAACTATGGCTACACCTTC. Residues: CASSLSPAAGNNYGYTF. The full variable domain, rest sourced from reference TRBV7-2 and TRBJ1-2, is GAGVSQSPSNKVTEKGKDVELRCDPISGHTALYWYRQSLGQGLEFLIYFQGNSAPDKSGLPSDRFSAERTGGSVSTLTIQRTQQEDSAVYLCASSLSPAAGNNYGYTFGSGTRLTVV.

This clone was counted once. This rearrangement joins TRBV28 to TRBJ2-7; TRBD2 is a possible D gene (6 bases). This CDR3 is built from 13 residues. V dropped 9 bases and J dropped 2 bases, with 14 bases sitting between them. CDR1 is MDHEN and CDR2 is SYDVKM in the germline V gene. CDR3 in amino acids: CASETGETYEQYF. Written as DNA, the CDR3 is TGTGCCAGTGAGACGGGAGAGACCTACGAGCAGTACTTC. Filled out from reference TRBV28 and TRBJ2-7, the complete variable domain reads DVKVTQSSRYLVKRTGEKVFLECVQDMDHENMFWYRQDPGLGLRLIYFSYDVKMKEKGDIPEGYSVSREKKERFSLILESASTNQTSMYLCASETGETYEQYFGPGTRLTVT.

The V gene is TRBV2, the J gene TRBJ1-2; a weak D match, TRBD1 (5 bases). Germline V CDR1 and CDR2: SNHLY, FYNNEI. The CDR3 runs to 12 residues. Trimming took 8 bases from V and 3 from J, leaving 10 bases between them. CDR3 in amino acids: CASYDRYYGYTF. The CDR3 region has the DNA TGTGCCAGCTACGACAGATACTATGGCTACACCTTC.

V is TRBV7-9 and J is TRBJ2-7, with TRBD1 identical over 10 bases. Germline assignment: CDR1 SEHNR and CDR2 FQNEAQ (reference sequence). Trimming cost V 1 base and J 7 bases; bases outside gene matches: 7. The CDR3 runs 15 residues. The CDR3: CASSLVGQGDHEQYF. As DNA, the CDR3 is TGTGCCAGCAGCTTAGTAGGACAGGGGGACCATGAGCAGTACTTC.

CDR3 nucleotide sequence: TGTGCCAGCAGCTCCACAACGGGGGACGCAGCTTTCTTT. Amino acids: CASSSTTGDAAFF. The rearrangement uses TRBV11-2 and TRBJ1-1, with a weak D call TRBD1 (5 bases). The germline gives CDR1 SGHAT, CDR2 FQNNGV. The V end lost 4 bases, the J end lost 10 bases, and 16 bases lay between the germline ends. This CDR3 has 13 amino acids.

The chain joins TRBV9 to TRBJ2-3; the match to TRBD1 covers 10 bases. V was pared by 0 bases and J by 4 bases, with 5 bases of the junction left unmatched. Germline CDR1 is SGDLS and CDR2 is YYNGEE. The CDR3 consists of 16 residues. DNA for the CDR3: TGTGCCAGCAGCGTAGTGGGGACAGGGGTCGCAGATACGCAGTATTTT. Translating it yields CASSVVGTGVADTQYF. The whole variable domain, remainder taken from reference TRBV9 and TRBJ2-3, is DSGVTQTPKHLITATGQRVTLRCSPRSGDLSVYWYQQSLDQGLQFLIQYYNGEERAKGNILERFSAQQFPDLHSELNLSSLELGDSALYFCASSVVGTGVADTQYFGPGTRLTVL.

J is TRBJ1-1 and V is TRBV6-4, with 8 bases identical to TRBD1. The CDR3 extends over 12 amino acids. Germline V lookup: CDR1 MRHNA, CDR2 SNTAGT. J was trimmed by 7 bases and V by 6 bases; bases with no gene match: 4. The CDR3: CASSSGQGEAFF. The CDR3 DNA is TGTGCCAGCAGCTCTGGACAGGGTGAAGCTTTCTTT.

This clone has a handful of counts. This chain uses TRBV2 with TRBJ2-2, with D possibly called TRBD1 or TRBD2 (5 bases each). Germline V CDR1 and CDR2: SNHLY, FYNNEI. This CDR3 spans 14 amino acids. V was clipped by 0 bases and J by 5 bases, with 7 bases between them. CDR3 loop: CASSEAWGTGELFF. In DNA form, the CDR3 reads TGTGCCAGCAGTGAAGCGTGGGGGACCGGGGAGCTGTTTTTT.